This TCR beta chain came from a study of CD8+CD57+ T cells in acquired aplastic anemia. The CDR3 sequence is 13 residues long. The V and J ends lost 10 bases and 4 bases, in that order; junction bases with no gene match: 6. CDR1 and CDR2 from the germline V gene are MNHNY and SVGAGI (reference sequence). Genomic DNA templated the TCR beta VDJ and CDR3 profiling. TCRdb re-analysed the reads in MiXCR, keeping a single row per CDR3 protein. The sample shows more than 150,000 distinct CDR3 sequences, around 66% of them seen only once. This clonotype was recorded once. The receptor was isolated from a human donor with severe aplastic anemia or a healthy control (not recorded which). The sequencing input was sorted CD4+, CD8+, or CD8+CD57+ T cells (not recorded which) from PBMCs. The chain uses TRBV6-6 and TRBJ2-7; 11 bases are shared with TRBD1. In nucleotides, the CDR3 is TGTGCCACTGGACAGGGGGCAGGATACGAGCAGTACTTC. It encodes CATGQGAGYEQYF.